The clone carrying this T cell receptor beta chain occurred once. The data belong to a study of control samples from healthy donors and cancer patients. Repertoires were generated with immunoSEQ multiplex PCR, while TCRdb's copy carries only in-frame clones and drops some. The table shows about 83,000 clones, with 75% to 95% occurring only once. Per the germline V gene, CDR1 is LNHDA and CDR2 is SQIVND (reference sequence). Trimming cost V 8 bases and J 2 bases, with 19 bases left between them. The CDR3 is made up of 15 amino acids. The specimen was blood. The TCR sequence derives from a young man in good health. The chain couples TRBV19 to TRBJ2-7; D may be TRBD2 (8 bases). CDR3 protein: CASRGGSGTAYEQYF. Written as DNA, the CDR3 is TGTGCCAGTCGAGGGGGTAGCGGGACAGCCTACGAGCAGTACTTC.